A single sample gave rise to the 20 T cell receptor beta chains below, sequenced in a study of blood T cells in healthy people across ages. Next came a second PCR, run for roughly 7 to 12 cycles, which used a sample-barcoded 5' primer along with a J-beta primer mix. Each CDR3 protein is one row after TCRdb ran MiXCR on the 5' RACE reads. The sample contains about 1.5 million distinct CDR3 sequences, around 39% of which appear only once. Sequences were obtained from blood. These receptors all come from a woman aged 18-29 years in good health.

The CDR3, as DNA: TGTGCCAGCAGGGACCCGGGACTTGAAAACATTCAGTACTTC. Amino acid sequence: CASRDPGLENIQYF. The genes are TRBV6-6 and TRBJ2-4, with a possible D match to TRBD2 (6 bases). Germline V gene sequence: CDR1 MNHNY, CDR2 SVGAGI (reference sequence). Trimming took 6 bases from V and 5 from J, leaving 14 bases between them. This CDR3 spans 14 amino acids.

The chain employs TRBV20-1 and TRBJ1-2; a possible D gene is TRBD1 (5 bases). Germline V gene data show CDR1 as DFQATT and CDR2 as SNEGSKA (reference sequence). V lost 1 base, J lost 6 bases, and 18 bases lay in between. The CDR3 sequence is 15 residues long. The CDR3 reads CSARVGPGVGDGYTF. DNA of the CDR3: TGCAGTGCTAGAGTCGGTCCGGGTGTGGGGGATGGCTACACCTTC.

V gene TRBV12-3 or TRBV12-4 combines with J gene TRBJ2-7, with 9 bases that match TRBD2. Trimming took 10 bases from V and 5 from J; bases not matched to a gene: 15. CDR3 length: 15 amino acids. CDR3 loop: CAISNLAGGPNEQYF. As DNA, the CDR3 is TGTGCCATCTCAAACCTCGCGGGAGGGCCCAACGAGCAGTACTTC.

This clonotype came up a few times. This rearrangement joins TRBV13 to TRBJ2-5; perhaps TRBD1 as D (6 bases). The germline gives CDR1 PRHDT, CDR2 FYEKMQ (reference sequence). Trimming shortened V by 4 bases and J by 13 bases, and 16 bases separated the two germline ends. The CDR3 runs to 12 residues. The CDR3 sequence: CASSSGAGPSYF. The CDR3 region has the DNA TGTGCCAGCAGCTCAGGGGCAGGGCCCTCGTACTTC.

The chain uses TRBV29-1 and TRBJ1-1, with a tentative D call TRBD1 (6 bases). Germline CDR1 reads SQVTM; CDR2 reads ANQGSEA. This CDR3 has 13 amino acids. The V and J ends lost 6 bases and 4 bases respectively, with 15 bases between them. CDR3 residues: CSVKGGGGTEAFF. CDR3 in DNA: TGCAGCGTCAAGGGGGGAGGTGGCACTGAAGCTTTCTTT.

This clonotype was seen only once. V is TRBV7-9 and J is TRBJ1-5; D is ambiguous. Deletions cut 3 bases from V and 3 bases from J, with 9 bases between. CDR3 length equals 14 residues. Per the germline V gene, CDR1 is SEHNR and CDR2 is FQNEAQ (reference sequence). The CDR3 DNA follows: TGTGCCAGCAGCTTTGCGCCAGACAATCAGCCCCAGCATTTT. Translating it yields CASSFAPDNQPQHF.

This chain connects TRBV7-2 to TRBJ2-3; 7 bases fit TRBD2. Germline V CDR1 and CDR2: SGHTA, FQGNSA. This CDR3 region has 16 residues. J lost 6 bases, V lost 4 bases, and 13 bases had no gene match. The CDR3 coding sequence is TGTGCCAGCAGCTCCTCCGGGACTACCTTTTTGGATACGCAGTATTTT. Its protein product is CASSSSGTTFLDTQYF.

This clonotype was picked up many times. The CDR3 DNA sequence: TGTGCCAGCAGCCCGCGACAGAGCTCCTACGAGCAGTACTTC. Its protein is CASSPRQSSYEQYF. The rearrangement joins TRBV7-9 to TRBJ2-7; weak D call: TRBD1 (5 bases). The ends were cut back, 5 bases at V and 0 bases at J, with 11 bases in the middle. The CDR3 is 14 residues long. Germline values: CDR1 SEHNR, CDR2 FQNEAQ (reference sequence).

The chain uses TRBV5-1 and TRBJ1-2; tentatively, D is TRBD1 (6 bases). V lost 0 bases and J 7 bases, leaving 13 bases between the germline ends. Germline values: CDR1 SGHRS, CDR2 YFSETQ. The CDR3 is 14 residues long. The CDR3 DNA reads TGCGCCAGCAGCTTGGCGGGGGGCGCCCGTGGCTACACCTTC. This encodes CASSLAGGARGYTF.

V and J are TRBV9 and TRBJ1-1; 7 bases are shared with TRBD1. CDR1 and CDR2 (germline): SGDLS, YYNGEE. The CDR3 has 13 amino acids. J was trimmed by 6 bases and V by 3 bases; bases with no gene match: 5. The CDR3 DNA reads as TGTGCCAGCAGCGAGACAGGGTCAGCTGAAGCTTTCTTT. This translates into CASSETGSAEAFF.

The chain uses TRBV5-1 and TRBJ1-1; unclear D gene. From germline, CDR1 is SGHRS and CDR2 YFSETQ. Trimming removed 0 bases at V and 5 bases at J, with 11 bases between. The CDR3 has 14 amino acids. The CDR3 protein is CASSLVSLGTEAFF. The CDR3 region has the DNA TGCGCCAGCAGCTTGGTCTCTCTGGGTACTGAAGCTTTCTTT. Using reference TRBV5-1 and TRBJ1-1 for the parts outside the CDR3, the full variable domain is KAGVTQTPRYLIKTRGQQVTLSCSPISGHRSVSWYQQTPGQGLQFLFEYFSETQRNKGNFPGRFSGRQFSNSRSEMNVSTLELGDSALYLCASSLVSLGTEAFFGQGTRLTVV.

This clonotype was recorded at least ten times. The chain carries TRBV4-1 and TRBJ2-7; D remains ambiguous. Trimming took 0 bases from V and 5 from J, leaving 5 bases between them. The germline V gene encodes CDR1 MGHRA and CDR2 YSYEKL. The CDR3 length is 12 residues. CDR3 in amino acids: CASSQDGDEQYF. CDR3 coding DNA: TGCGCCAGCAGCCAAGATGGGGACGAGCAGTACTTC.

V and J are TRBV7-2 and TRBJ2-1; 8 bases map to TRBD2. Germline V gene sequence: CDR1 SGHTA, CDR2 FQGNSA. The CDR3 is 14 amino acids. V was pared by 9 bases and J by 0 bases, with 4 bases of the junction left unmatched. CDR3 sequence (DNA): TGTGCCAGAGCGGGGGCTCTCTCCTACAATGAGCAGTTCTTC. It yields the protein CARAGALSYNEQFF.

Here the CDR3 reads CATVGTGESGANVLTF. The CDR3, as DNA: TGTGCCACAGTCGGGACAGGGGAATCCGGGGCCAACGTCCTGACTTTC. This chain links TRBV15 with TRBJ2-6; 10 bases map to TRBD1. The CDR3 consists of 16 residues. The germline CDR1 and CDR2 sequences are LNHNV and YYDKDF (reference sequence). The trim removed 9 bases at V and 4 bases at J, leaving 9 bases unmatched.

The chain has TRBV20-1 and TRBJ2-4; 7 nucleotides agree with TRBD1. Germline V gene lookup returns CDR1 DFQATT and CDR2 SNEGSKA (reference sequence). CDR3 length: 12 amino acids. This CDR3 reads CSTTGAKNIQYF. The CDR3 coding sequence is TGCAGCACGACAGGGGCCAAAAACATTCAGTACTTC.

This clonotype is a singleton in its sample. The chain couples TRBV10-3 to TRBJ2-3, with 8 bases that match TRBD2. The trim removed 3 bases at V and 0 bases at J, leaving 11 bases unmatched. The CDR3 is 18 residues long. CDR1 ENHRY and CDR2 SYGVKD come from the germline V gene. CDR3 nucleotide sequence: TGTGCCATCAGTGACGGATCTAGCGGGTCCTTTAGCACAGATACGCAGTATTTT. Protein: CAISDGSSGSFSTDTQYF.

This sequence joins TRBV27 and TRBJ2-1, with D possibly matching TRBD2 (5 bases). With the DNA end fitting TRBJ2-7 better, the J assignment may be wrong. The CDR3 sequence is 15 residues long. The germline V gene encodes CDR1 MNHEY and CDR2 SMNVEV (reference sequence). This CDR3 is CASSLGAGPNNEQYF. The CDR3 DNA reads as TGTGCCAGCAGTTTGGGTGCGGGCCCTAACAATGAGCAGTACTTC.

There are many counts of this clonotype. The rearrangement joins TRBV7-9 to TRBJ1-1, with D perhaps TRBD1 (5 bases). The length of the CDR3 is 13 residues. V was shortened by 5 bases and J by 1 base, with 8 bases between the two germline ends. Germline V lookup: CDR1 SEHNR, CDR2 FQNEAQ (reference sequence). CDR3: CASSGGENTEAFF. The CDR3 nucleotides are TGTGCCAGCAGCGGGGGAGAGAACACTGAAGCTTTCTTT.

The gene calls are TRBV6-6 and TRBJ2-5; 10 bases are a match to TRBD1. The CDR3 runs 14 residues. The V gene end was trimmed by 7 bases and the J gene end by 5 bases; junction bases not matched to a gene: 7. Looked up from germline, CDR1 is MNHNY and CDR2 is SVGAGI (reference sequence). CDR3 residues: CASISGTGDETQYF. The CDR3 nucleotides read TGTGCCAGCATTTCAGGGACAGGGGACGAGACCCAGTACTTC.

The chain couples TRBV27 to TRBJ2-5; 9 bases are shared with TRBD1. The trim removed 3 bases at V and 2 bases at J, leaving 7 bases unmatched. Germline CDR1 MNHEY, CDR2 SMNVEV (reference sequence). The CDR3 extends over 16 amino acids. The CDR3 region has the DNA TGTGCCAGCAGTTTTGGGATGGGACAGGGACAAGAGACCCAGTACTTC. The encoded protein is CASSFGMGQGQETQYF.